Listed below are T cell receptor beta chains from one sample, sequenced in a study of shared clonotypes between healthy human individuals. This table comes from immunoSEQ multiplex PCR, and its TCRdb copy is limited to in-frame clones, with some not included. The table records about 2.1 million clones, about 92% of them present only once. Sequenced sample: naive CD8+ T cells from PBMCs. The origin of the receptors is a man aged 18 to 30 in good health. Some clones in this sample may be carry-over from other donors' samples. CDR3s include the opening cysteine and the closing phenylalanine or tryptophan.

v_call: TRBV27; cdr3_length: 14; cdr3_aa: CASSLLGGEETQYF
v_call: TRBV11-2; cdr3_length: 16; cdr3_aa: CASSLVTSGPTYEQYF
v_call: TRBV11-2; cdr3_length: 15; cdr3_aa: CASSPASSGIYEQYF
v_call: TRBV5-6; cdr3_length: 14; cdr3_aa: CASSGPTSSNEQFF
v_call: TRBV7-6; cdr3_length: 18; cdr3_aa: CASSLWAAGGGSFNEQFF
v_call: TRBV14; cdr3_length: 13; cdr3_aa: CASSQGQGSAQHF
v_call: TRBV5-1; cdr3_length: 14; cdr3_aa: CASSLKLAGGEQYF
v_call: TRBV7-9; cdr3_length: 13; cdr3_aa: CASSPPGGHGYTF
v_call: TRBV7-9; cdr3_length: 15; cdr3_aa: CASSLAVVTNYGYTF
v_call: TRBV13; cdr3_length: 18; cdr3_aa: CASSLDGEESSGANVLTF
v_call: TRBV7-3; cdr3_length: 17; cdr3_aa: CASSLGRLAGATDTQYF
v_call: TRBV6-5; cdr3_length: 14; cdr3_aa: CASSYRTDNTEAFF
v_call: TRBV19; cdr3_length: 14; cdr3_aa: CASSITGATAGYTF
v_call: TRBV11-2; cdr3_length: 13; cdr3_aa: CASSLGRTYEQYF
v_call: TRBV6-5; cdr3_length: 14; cdr3_aa: CASRVDRARIEAFF
v_call: TRBV29-1; cdr3_length: 12; cdr3_aa: CSITSATGELFF
v_call: TRBV18; cdr3_length: 13; cdr3_aa: CASSPPQGGLAFF
v_call: TRBV9; cdr3_length: 16; cdr3_aa: CASSVEGTASNNEQFF
v_call: TRBV5-1; cdr3_length: 15; cdr3_aa: CASSPGLTNTGELFF
v_call: TRBV11-2; cdr3_length: 18; cdr3_aa: CASSLRRPPSSSTDTQYF
v_call: TRBV6-5; cdr3_length: 13; cdr3_aa: CASSWYRGYEQYF
v_call: TRBV13; cdr3_length: 15; cdr3_aa: CASSFSGSGTDTQYF
v_call: TRBV7-9; cdr3_length: 15; cdr3_aa: CASSLEAPISYEQYF
v_call: TRBV9; cdr3_length: 15; cdr3_aa: CASSELAGGPYEQYF
v_call: TRBV7-8; cdr3_length: 15; cdr3_aa: CASSPAGNAYNEQFF
v_call: TRBV7-9; cdr3_length: 14; cdr3_aa: CASCFPSTIDEQFF
v_call: TRBV5-8; cdr3_length: 13; cdr3_aa: CASRGTDQETQYF